This TCR beta chain was sequenced for a study of T cell responses to AZD1222 COVID-19 vaccine. Points on this clone: Its antigen remains unknown.

Assay used: immunoSEQ multiplex PCR; TCRdb lists only in-frame clones, some missing. This table has about 150,000 clones, 85% to 95% appearing once. Trimming left V 6 bases short and J 3 bases short, with 8 bases between. The CDR3 totals 11 residues. In germline, CDR1 is DFQATT, CDR2 SNEGSKA (reference sequence). Study-level results: Possibly, clonal diversity was underestimated; donors were largely white British and included more females. Per reports, nearly half of all spike-specific TCRs target regions that are unmutated in variants.

The TCR comes from an adult in good health. The gene calls are TRBV20-1 and TRBJ1-2; D not resolved. Sample: peripheral blood, taken on day 0 of AZD1222 vaccination. CDR3 loop: CSAPLDYGYTF. CDR3 coding DNA: TGCAGTGCCCCCTTGGACTATGGCTACACCTTC.